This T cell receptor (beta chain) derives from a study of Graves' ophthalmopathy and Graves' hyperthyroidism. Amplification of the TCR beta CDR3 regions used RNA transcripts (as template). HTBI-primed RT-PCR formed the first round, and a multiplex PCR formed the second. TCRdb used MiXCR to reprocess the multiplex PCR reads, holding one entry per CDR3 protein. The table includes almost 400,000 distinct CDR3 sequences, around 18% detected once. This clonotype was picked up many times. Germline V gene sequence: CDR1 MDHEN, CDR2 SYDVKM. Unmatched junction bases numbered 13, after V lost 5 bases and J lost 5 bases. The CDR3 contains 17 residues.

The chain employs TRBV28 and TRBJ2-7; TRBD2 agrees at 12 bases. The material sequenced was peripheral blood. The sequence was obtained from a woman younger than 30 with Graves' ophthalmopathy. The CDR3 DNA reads TGTGCCAGCAGTATGATGATGACTAGCGGGAGACCCGACGAGCAGTACTTC. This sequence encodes CASSMMMTSGRPDEQYF.